The 9 T cell receptor beta chains in this list originate from one sample, sequenced in a study of blood T cells in healthy people across ages. The second PCR ran roughly 7 to 12 cycles with a sample-barcoded 5' primer and J-beta primers. TCRdb re-called the 5' RACE reads through MiXCR, storing one row per CDR3 protein. The profile shows 1.5 million to 2 million distinct CDR3 sequences, approximately 50% of them singletons. The source material was blood. Source of these receptors: a woman between 40 and 55 years old in good health.

This chain uses TRBV5-1 with TRBJ2-3, with D perhaps TRBD1 or TRBD2 (5 bases each). Trimming stripped 5 bases from V and 3 bases from J, with 16 bases between. This CDR3 is 15 amino acids long. Germline CDR1 reads SGHRS; CDR2 reads YFSETQ. CDR3: CASRIARGGTDTQYF. DNA of the CDR3: TGCGCCAGCAGAATAGCGAGGGGCGGGACAGATACGCAGTATTTT.

With respect to this clonotype: An end of the junction differs from the germline gene, which may be a read error. V gene TRBV6-2 or TRBV6-3 combines with J gene TRBJ1-1; possible D gene TRBD1, 6 bases. The CDR3 consists of 16 residues. Germline-derived CDR1 and CDR2 are MNHEY and SVGEGT. CDR3 nucleotides: TGTGCCAGCAGTTACGGGGGGCGCAGCCTGAACGCTGAAGCTTTCTTT. Translated: CASSYGGRSLNAEAFF.

This rearrangement joins TRBV12-3 or TRBV12-4 to TRBJ1-6, with D hard to call. V was shortened by 7 bases and J by 7 bases, with 17 bases between the two germline ends. The CDR3 length is 15 residues. CDR3 in DNA: TGTGCCAGCATCGGAGGGAAAATAACAAATTCACCCCTCCACTTT. Encoded protein: CASIGGKITNSPLHF.

This clonotype was seen a few times. The chain is built from TRBV11-2 and TRBJ2-7, with a tentative D call TRBD2 (6 bases). This CDR3 is 16 amino acids long. V lost 2 bases, J lost 6 bases, and 20 bases lay in between. The germline CDR1 and CDR2 sequences are SGHAT and FQNNGV. The CDR3 DNA sequence: TGTGCCAGCAGCTTACCCCCGGCGGGTTTGACTAGCGAGCAGTACTTC. Translating it yields CASSLPPAGLTSEQYF.

This clonotype occurred a few times. The chain carries TRBV4-3 and TRBJ1-4; unclear D gene. Germline V lookup: CDR1 LGHNA, CDR2 YSLEER. The CDR3 totals 15 residues. The V end lost 0 bases, the J end lost 5 bases, and 10 bases lay between the germline ends. The CDR3 DNA is TGCGCCAGCAGCCAAGATTTCTCGCCAAATGAAAAACTGTTTTTT. Its translation: CASSQDFSPNEKLFF.

The chain joins TRBV4-1 to TRBJ1-6, with D hard to call. The CDR3 consists of 14 residues. The germline gives CDR1 MGHRA, CDR2 YSYEKL. Between the trimmed V and J ends, which lost 3 bases and 9 bases, there was a span of 12 bases. The CDR3 reads CASSQRVRSSPLHF. In DNA form, the CDR3 reads TGCGCCAGCAGCCAGCGAGTGCGGAGTTCACCCCTCCACTTT.

The chain carries TRBV5-6 and TRBJ2-5; possible D gene TRBD2, 5 bases. Germline loops: CDR1 SGHDT, CDR2 YYEEEE. The CDR3 runs to 14 residues. V was pared by 1 base and J by 5 bases, with 12 bases between. The chain's CDR3 is CASSLKSGSETQYF. The DNA for the CDR3 is TGTGCCAGCAGCTTGAAGTCGGGATCGGAGACCCAGTACTTC.

This clonotype has only a few counts. The chain has TRBV29-1 and TRBJ2-1; the match to TRBD2 covers 7 bases. This CDR3 comprises 12 residues. After removal of 6 bases from V and 9 bases from J, the junction contained 8 bases not matched to a gene. Germline V gene data show CDR1 as SQVTM and CDR2 as ANQGSEA. The CDR3 nucleotides are TGCAGCGTGACTCCTACGGGGGGTGAGCAGTTCTTC. It translates to CSVTPTGGEQFF.

The chain employs TRBV2 and TRBJ1-1; tentative D call: TRBD1 (6 bases). Per the germline V gene, CDR1 is SNHLY and CDR2 is FYNNEI. V shed 4 bases and J shed 1 base, with 10 bases lying between them. The CDR3 spans 14 residues. CDR3 residues: CASSVRQENTEAFF. CDR3 DNA: TGTGCCAGCAGTGTAAGACAGGAGAACACTGAAGCTTTCTTT.